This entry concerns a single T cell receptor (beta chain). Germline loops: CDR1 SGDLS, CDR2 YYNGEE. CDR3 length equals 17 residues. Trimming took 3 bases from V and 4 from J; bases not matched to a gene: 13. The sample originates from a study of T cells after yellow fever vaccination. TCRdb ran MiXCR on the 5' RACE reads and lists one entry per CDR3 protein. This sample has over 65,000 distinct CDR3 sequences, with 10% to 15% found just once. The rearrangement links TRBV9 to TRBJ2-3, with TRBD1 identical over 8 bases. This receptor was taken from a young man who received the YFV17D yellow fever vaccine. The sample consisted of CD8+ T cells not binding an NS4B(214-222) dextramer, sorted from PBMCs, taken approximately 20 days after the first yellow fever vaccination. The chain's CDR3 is CASSARTGSNRADTQYF. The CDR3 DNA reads TGTGCCAGCAGCGCCCGGACAGGGAGTAACCGGGCAGATACGCAGTATTTT.